The 24 T cell receptor beta chains reported below all come from one sample, sequenced in a study of human T cells and chemical hapten exposure. As for time point: patch test 2, 6 weeks after DPC sensitization. As to treatment: therapeutic diphenylcyclopropenone sensitization with weekly scalp DPC. TCRdb independently ran MiXCR on the RACE reads; one entry per CDR3 protein. The sample has 360,000 or so distinct CDR3 sequences, about 6% seen once; the top ten hold around 6%. The sequencing used whole blood, collected in connection with sensitization to the hapten diphenylcyclopropenone (DPC). These receptors came from a woman aged 18-30 years with alopecia areata. Some clones in this sample may be carry-over from other donors' samples.

This clonotype has just a few counts. The V and J genes are TRBV6-6 and TRBJ2-2, with D unclear. Deletions cut 10 bases from V and 6 bases from J, with 12 bases between. The CDR3 sequence is 12 residues long. CDR1 is MNHNY, CDR2 SVGAGI, per germline (reference sequence). CDR3 coding DNA: TGTGCCACCGAACAACTCGCCGGGGAGCTGTTTTTT. Protein product: CATEQLAGELFF.

This clonotype was counted many times. DNA of the CDR3: TGTGCCACCAGTGCCCCGAGGACTAGCGGGTCAGGTGAGCAGTTCTTC. It is translated as CATSAPRTSGSGEQFF. The chain joins TRBV24-1 to TRBJ2-1; 11 nucleotides line up with TRBD2. The CDR3 length is 16 residues. The germline V gene encodes CDR1 KGHDR and CDR2 SFDVKD. V lost 5 bases to trimming and J lost 9 bases; unmatched junction nucleotides: 11.

The chain carries TRBV12-3 or TRBV12-4 and TRBJ1-6; 8 bases fit TRBD1. The CDR3 is 18 residues long. After removal of 7 bases from V and 1 base from J, the junction contained 12 bases not matched to a gene. The CDR3 loop is CASTAGGLSGSYNSPLHF. The DNA for the CDR3 is TGTGCCAGCACCGCAGGGGGCCTGTCAGGATCCTATAATTCACCCCTCCACTTT.

A few counts support this clonotype. The chain joins TRBV20-1 to TRBJ1-3; a weak D match, TRBD1 (5 bases). Germline loops: CDR1 DFQATT, CDR2 SNEGSKA (reference sequence). V was pared by 4 bases and J by 4 bases, with 11 bases between. This CDR3 is built from 13 residues. This chain's CDR3 is CSAKDSRGNTIYF. The CDR3, as DNA: TGCAGTGCTAAAGACAGCAGAGGAAACACCATATATTTT.

This clonotype was counted a few times. The chain couples TRBV12-3 or TRBV12-4 to TRBJ1-2, with TRBD1 as a possible D gene (5 bases). The CDR3 spans 12 residues. Trimming cost V 7 bases and J 6 bases, with 12 bases left between them. The DNA of the CDR3 is TGTGCCAGCAACATGGGGCCCGATGGCTACACCTTC. Protein sequence: CASNMGPDGYTF.

This clonotype was counted a few times. The genes are TRBV20-1 and TRBJ1-1, with 7 bases fitting TRBD1. Germline values: CDR1 DFQATT, CDR2 SNEGSKA (reference sequence). Trimming cost V 1 base and J 1 base; bases outside gene matches: 3. The CDR3 is made up of 14 amino acids. CDR3 protein: CSARGGQSNTEAFF. DNA for the CDR3: TGCAGTGCTAGAGGGGGACAGTCGAACACTGAAGCTTTCTTT.

This clonotype was recorded a few times. The rearrangement joins TRBV6-2 or TRBV6-3 to TRBJ2-2; D is tentatively TRBD1 or TRBD2 (6 bases each). V lost 2 bases and J 3 bases, leaving 7 bases between the germline ends. The CDR3 length is 14 residues. CDR1 and CDR2 (germline): MNHEY, SVGEGT. For the CDR3, the DNA is TGTGCCAGCAGTTACAGGGGGGACACCGGGGAGCTGTTTTTT. This codes for CASSYRGDTGELFF.

This clonotype was seen a handful of times. The genes are TRBV7-2 and TRBJ1-1; TRBD1 matches 9 bases. V shed 0 bases, J shed 4 bases, and the junction held 3 bases outside the gene matches. CDR1 SGHTA and CDR2 FQGNSA come from the germline V gene. The CDR3 spans 15 residues. The CDR3 is CASSLAPDRGTEAFF. CDR3 DNA: TGTGCCAGCAGCTTAGCCCCGGACAGGGGCACTGAAGCTTTCTTT. Complete variable domain (other parts from reference TRBV7-2 and TRBJ1-1): GAGVSQSPSNKVTEKGKDVELRCDPISGHTALYWYRQSLGQGLEFLIYFQGNSAPDKSGLPSDRFSAERTGGSVSTLTIQRTQQEDSAVYLCASSLAPDRGTEAFFGQGTRLTVV.

This clonotype was seen a few times. CDR3 protein: CSATAGGLREQFF. In DNA form, the CDR3 reads TGCAGTGCCACCGCGGGGGGGCTACGGGAGCAGTTCTTC. The V call is TRBV20-1, the J call TRBJ2-1, with 9 bases aligning to TRBD2. V lost 6 bases and J lost 10; bases outside the gene matches: 10. The CDR3 spans 13 residues. Germline V gene data show CDR1 as DFQATT and CDR2 as SNEGSKA (reference sequence).

This clonotype showed up just a few times. The gene calls are TRBV4-1 and TRBJ1-1, with unresolved D. Trimming stripped 0 bases from V and 1 base from J, with 18 bases between. The CDR3 runs to 18 residues. Germline lookup yields CDR1 MGHRA and CDR2 YSYEKL. CDR3 nucleotides: TGCGCCAGCAGCCAAGATCTTTTAGAGTCAACGGGGAACACTGAAGCTTTCTTT. Translation: CASSQDLLESTGNTEAFF.

A note on this clonotype: The junction and the germline gene differ at one end; a read error may be behind it. V gene TRBV4-2 combines with J gene TRBJ2-7, with a possible D match to TRBD1 (5 bases). The germline V gene encodes CDR1 LGHNA and CDR2 YNFKEQ. The CDR3 totals 17 residues. The CDR3 DNA is TGTGCCAGCAGCCAAGATGCCCACGTCAGGGTAGGTTACGAGCAGAACTTC. This translates into CASSQDAHVRVGYEQNF.

There are a few counts of this clonotype. Written as DNA, the CDR3 is TGCGCCAGCAGCCAAGAATCGGGGAGGGATATCAATAATTCACCCCTCCACTTT. It translates to CASSQESGRDINNSPLHF. The chain links TRBV4-1 to TRBJ1-6, with D hard to call. The CDR3 runs 18 residues. CDR1 and CDR2 from the germline V gene are MGHRA and YSYEKL. Deletions cut 0 bases from V and 5 bases from J, with 17 bases between.

The genes are TRBV6-2 or TRBV6-3 and TRBJ2-7; D gene uncertain. This CDR3 has 14 residues. Germline CDR1 MNHEY, CDR2 SVGEGT. V shed 2 bases and J shed 2 bases, with 10 bases lying between them. Written as DNA, the CDR3 is TGTGCCAGCAGTTACCGGGCTTCGGCCTACGAGCAGTACTTC. Protein sequence: CASSYRASAYEQYF.

This clonotype was seen only a few times. V is TRBV25-1 and J is TRBJ2-7; 7 bases are a match to TRBD1. V lost 8 bases, J lost 3 bases, and 4 bases stayed unmatched. From germline, CDR1 is MGHDK and CDR2 SYGVNS. The CDR3 extends over 12 amino acids. The CDR3: CASPPGGYEQYF. CDR3 DNA: TGTGCCAGCCCTCCAGGGGGCTACGAGCAGTACTTC.

This clonotype has ten or more counts. The V and J genes are TRBV6-5 and TRBJ1-1; no definite D call. The ends were cut back, 8 bases at V and 13 bases at J, with 23 bases in the middle. Germline V CDR1 and CDR2: MNHEY, SVGAGI. CDR3 length: 13 residues. CDR3 residues: CASPPLAWLKGFF. The CDR3 nucleotides are TGTGCCAGCCCCCCCCTTGCGTGGCTCAAGGGTTTCTTT.

This clonotype turned up a few times. The chain uses TRBV7-2 and TRBJ1-5; 7 nucleotides agree with TRBD1. Unmatched junction bases numbered 8, after V lost 1 base and J lost 5 bases. The germline V gene has CDR1 SGHTA and CDR2 FQGNSA. The CDR3 loop spans 16 amino acids. CDR3 in DNA: TGTGCCAGCAGCTTAGAACCAGGGGGAGAGGATCAGCCCCAGCATTTT. Its translation is CASSLEPGGEDQPQHF.

The chain has TRBV3-1 and TRBJ2-3, with 11 bases fitting TRBD2. CDR1 LGHDT and CDR2 YNNKEL come from the germline V gene (reference sequence). This CDR3 has 16 residues. V trimming: 4 bases; J trimming: 3 bases; junction bases outside the gene matches: 6. Here the CDR3 DNA reads TGTGCCAGCAGCCTACCGACTAGCGGGGAAACAGATACGCAGTATTTT. Protein sequence: CASSLPTSGETDTQYF.

This clonotype showed up just a few times. For the CDR3, the DNA is TGCGCCAGCAGCCAAGATACGGGACAGGGATGGCGGCAGCCCCAGCATTTT. Translated, it gives CASSQDTGQGWRQPQHF. The V call is TRBV4-3, the J call TRBJ1-5; 9 nucleotides agree with TRBD1. This CDR3 spans 17 amino acids. V lost 0 bases, J lost 7 bases, and 10 bases stayed unmatched. The germline V gene encodes CDR1 LGHNA and CDR2 YSLEER.

The table lists this clonotype with many counts. The V and J genes are TRBV4-1 and TRBJ2-7; TRBD2 agrees at 10 bases. This CDR3 is built from 15 residues. J lost 3 bases, V lost 1 base, and 3 bases had no gene match. Germline-derived CDR1 and CDR2 are MGHRA and YSYEKL. CDR3 in DNA: TGCGCCAGCAGCCAAGTATCTAGCGGGGGCTACGAGCAGTACTTC. It codes for CASSQVSSGGYEQYF.

This clonotype was seen at least ten times. The chain carries TRBV2 and TRBJ2-4, with D hard to call. Germline CDR1 reads SNHLY; CDR2 reads FYNNEI. The CDR3 length is 13 residues. V shed 4 bases and J shed 7 bases, with 11 bases lying between them. The CDR3 DNA reads as TGTGCCAGCAGTGGGGAAGGGCTGAACATTCAGTACTTC. The encoded protein is CASSGEGLNIQYF.

This clonotype has at least ten counts. The chain links TRBV7-2 to TRBJ1-1; D remains unclear. CDR1 is SGHTA, CDR2 FQGNSA, per germline. The CDR3 totals 18 residues. Trimming removed 5 bases at V and 5 bases at J, with 27 bases between. Here the CDR3 reads CASSLLAGTIREGTEAFF. The DNA of the CDR3 is TGTGCCAGCAGCCTACTCGCGGGCACAATAAGAGAAGGTACTGAAGCTTTCTTT.

This clonotype was observed a handful of times. This chain joins TRBV6-5 and TRBJ1-3; no clear D gene. The CDR3 covers 17 residues. Trimming took off 2 bases at V and 3 bases at J, with 17 bases between the two ends. Germline values: CDR1 MNHEY, CDR2 SVGAGI. The CDR3 reads CASSYEDGSGGGNTIYF. The CDR3 DNA reads TGTGCCAGCAGTTACGAGGACGGGTCTGGAGGTGGAAACACCATATATTTT.

This chain connects TRBV7-2 to TRBJ2-1, with D possibly matching TRBD2 (6 bases). With 3 bases removed from V and 9 bases from J, the gap between germline ends came to 12 bases. Germline CDR1 SGHTA, CDR2 FQGNSA. This CDR3 contains 13 residues. For the CDR3, the DNA is TGTGCCAGCAGCTTTGGACTTAGCGGTGAGCAGTTCTTC. Its protein is CASSFGLSGEQFF.

The chain recombines TRBV6-1 with TRBJ2-7; D unresolved. From germline, CDR1 is MNHNS and CDR2 SASEGT. V was clipped by 3 bases and J by 3 bases, with 9 bases between them. This CDR3 comprises 13 residues. The CDR3 bases are TGTGCCAGCAGTGACCTTCCCAGCTACGAGCAGTACTTC. This translates into CASSDLPSYEQYF.